Below, one TCR beta chain is given with its context. This clone was seen a few times. No antigen is known for it. No much larger clonotype is one base removed from it; base qualities were not supplied. The CDR3 numbers 15 residues from cysteine through phenylalanine. Only the CDR3 part of the read is kept: 45 bases, read in frame from the first base. A distance of 15 bases separates the germline ends of V and J, which lose 1 base and 6 bases respectively. The germline V gene provides CDR1 MNHNS and CDR2 SASEGT. The cohort was made up of about 610 healthy bone marrow donors. At the time of sampling, every cohort member was nominally healthy, though immune exposures that went unrecorded were likely present. The donor tested CMV seropositive and was one of the 289 seropositive cohort members. Every donor gave a peripheral blood sample, and the peripheral blood mononuclear cells from that sample were used for TCR beta sequencing. Genomic DNA was extracted from the blood cell samples with the Qiagen DNeasy Blood Extraction Kit.

Libraries were built with the immunoSEQ multiplex PCR assay. A mixture of 60 forward primers for TCR Vbeta segments and 13 reverse primers for TCR Jbeta segments was used in the multiplex PCR. A multiplex PCR assay on genomic DNA amplified the CDR3 region of rearranged TCR beta genes. On the Illumina HiSeq System, the amplified TCR beta libraries were sequenced as 87-base-pair reads. On the authors' methods: A later analysis counted about 80 million unique TCR beta chains across the roughly 700 repertoires, and 10 million to 11 million of these chains were shared by at least two donors. Raw reads were error-corrected and collapsed into unique sequences by a nearest-neighbor algorithm in which closely related sequences were merged to remove PCR and sequencing errors. Alignment of CDR3 sequences to IMGT reference sequences was used to assign V, D and J gene segments. Each retained sequence needed at least a six-nucleotide match to both a V gene segment and a J gene segment. A rearrangement was called productive if the CDR3 had no stop codons and remained in frame with V and J, and every other rearrangement was called non-productive. Following IMGT convention, CDR3 was defined as the stretch from the second conserved V-encoded cysteine up to the conserved J-encoded phenylalanine. The earlier analysis of about 610 of the donors excluded any sequence lacking an unambiguous match to a single V gene segment. In an earlier analysis of approximately 550 of the donors, V segments were called functional above 56.7% productive rearrangements and were called segregating when the between-donor standard deviation exceeded 5%. A statistical classification framework was built to diagnose cytomegalovirus status from the catalog of TCR beta chain sequences. A later analysis assigned V and J genes by comparing TCR nucleotide sequences with IMGT/GENE-DB human TR gene sequences. A later analysis assigned CDR3 sequences and most-parsimonious VDJ recombination scenarios with the TCRdist pipeline. In a later analysis, each TCR beta chain was defined by its CDR3 amino acid sequence together with its V-gene family, and reads without a unique V-gene family were excluded. To address suspected cross-contamination and a sequencing artifact, a later analysis removed 592 highly shared, low-generation-probability nucleotide sequences. In a later analysis, a clonal expansion index was calculated for each public chain from normalized within-repertoire ranks of inferred template counts. A later analysis computed generation probabilities with a VDJ recombination model fitted to out-of-frame rearrangements, and checked the results against IGoR. In a later analysis, TCR-TCR, TCR-HLA and TCR-CMV co-occurrence was scored with hypergeometric tests, and a repertoire-size bias correction was applied to TCR pairs. False discovery rates were estimated in a later analysis by permuting HLA or CMV assignments 20 times. In a later analysis, co-occurring TCRs were grouped with DBSCAN, and TCRdist sequence similarity was added when clustering was performed within HLA-allele-positive subsets. Repertoires with fewer than 30,000 or more than 120,000 public chains, plus five repertoires with anomalous nucleotide sharing, were excluded from co-occurrence clustering. TCRdb carries this immuneACCESS record with in-frame sequences only. Its versions omit some clonotypes, under half of them owing to an unresolved V gene in the studies checked, with the rest unexplained. The V and J calls and clone size come from that table; D and trimming were worked out from the DNA. This sample comprises about 160,000 clones, roughly 82% of them detected only once. Approximately 1.6% of the sample rests with the top ten.

This specimen belongs to a study of cytomegalovirus exposure and HLA in healthy donors (dated by TCRdb to about 2017). Some background on the complete study: According to an earlier analysis of 587 of the donors, 150 million to 200 million T cells yielded some 120 million unique TCR beta sequences and about 300 Gb of sequence data. Across roughly 420 genotyped donors of the cohort, an average of roughly 200,000 unique TCR beta nucleotide sequences per donor were sequenced, and roughly a sixth of those sequences were non-productive. Typing coverage differed by locus: A, B, C, DRB1 and DQB1 were typed in about 620-630 donors, DQA1 in approximately 520, DPA1 in around 580, and DPB1 in roughly 470. To predict cytomegalovirus infection status, the study brought together high-throughput TCR immunosequencing, statistical association of individual TCRs with disease status, and machine learning. A later analysis re-analyzed previously published TCR beta repertoires from roughly 600 donors and added high-resolution HLA genotyping to study TCR occurrence patterns. The T cell repertoires of under 750 subjects were profiled by immunosequencing and related to cytomegalovirus serostatus. Every discovery cohort repertoire had been produced on one sequencing platform. Of the roughly 390 genotyped donors, 81% were placed in the genetic ancestry cluster associated with self-reported Caucasian donors. The study aimed to test whether cataloging public T cell receptors could reveal signatures of past pathogen exposure. An early release that covered some 630 HLA-typed donors contained around 330 gigabases of sequencing data and around 80 million unique TCR sequences. About five DR-DQ haplotypes were treated as single units for association and clustering because of strong linkage in the cohort. In the later analysis, no new phenotypic data were used to find candidate immune exposures; instead, reliance was placed on TCR beta sequences and their occurrence across donors. Besides the first cohort of approximately 670 subjects, a separate validation cohort made up of 120 different subjects was used. HLA typing covered class I and class II loci at four-digit resolution. In an earlier analysis of 500 to 650 of the donors, high-throughput TCR beta sequencing was used to judge whether each TCR beta V gene segment behaved as functional or pseudogenic. Genome-wide SNP genotypes for about 60% of the roughly 670 donors were used in a later genetic analysis, which treated that subset as a discovery cohort. Alongside the repertoire data, information on donor age, sex, ethnicity and CMV serostatus was compiled.

The research as a whole found: A total of 150 to 200 TCR beta chains were listed by the study as associated with cytomegalovirus. A further reported finding was that TCR beta sequences accurately predicted the HLA-A and HLA-B alleles for most subjects in the first cohort. In a later analysis, several top co-occurrence clusters were reported to appear linked to parvovirus B19, influenza, CMV and Epstein-Barr virus. Specific HLA alleles were associated with 16,951 TCR beta sequences at a false discovery rate of 0.05 in a later analysis. Roughly uniform sequencing depth across donors was assumed in presence/absence analyses, although this assumption may not hold. In both the original and validation cohorts, the classifier was reported to diagnose cytomegalovirus status with high specificity and sensitivity. While some public TCRs were present in many individuals, most TCR sequences turned up only very rarely across donors. A cluster of highly shared sequence variants was judged likely to represent a technical artifact of the sequencing pipeline. An association between a missense DCLRE1C variant and V-gene and J-gene trimming of TCR beta chains was found in a later genetic analysis and replicated in an independent cohort. It was suggested by the authors that the approach could potentially be generalized to other disease states and immunological phenotypes. Because HLA typing was missing for some donors at each locus, association tests included only the typed subset. Because counts were too low, roughly 18 rarely observed V segments, including chromosome 9 orphons, were left out of the earlier analysis of 500 to 750 of the donors. Most CMV-associated TCR beta chains appeared to be HLA-restricted in a later analysis, and the HLA associations seemed to be driven largely by CMV exposure. In vitro tests confirmed that a few of the cytomegalovirus-associated TCR beta chains recognize cytomegalovirus antigens. Compared with the roughly 670-donor mean, donors in an Asian-associated ancestry cluster had fewer N-insertions in productive TCRs, according to a later genetic analysis. Correlated functional status among segregating V segments might reflect linkage disequilibrium, but an unknown experimental factor could not be ruled out. In a later analysis, TCR association rates were found to vary across HLA loci, with the most associated TCRs seen for DRB1 alleles and the fewest for HLA-C alleles. Immune exposure information for the cohort was limited to CMV serostatus. Because the 87-base-pair reads could not distinguish some IMGT-functional V segments, including TRBV6-2 and TRBV6-3, those segments were excluded. In a later analysis, HLA-associated TCR beta chains showed more clonal expansion and lower generation probabilities than non-associated chains that were equally common. In an earlier analysis of 587 of the donors, most TCR beta V segments appeared in productive rearrangements about 90% or about 30% of the time, broadly matching IMGT annotations. This cohort had only TCR beta chains sequenced, and the lack of alpha or paired-chain data limited which features could be detected. When HLA alleles, especially DR and DQ, strongly co-occurred, TCR associations were difficult to assign to individual alleles.

Material: PBMCs. The TCR originated in a girl aged 5-17 years in good health and CMV-seropositive. Recombination linked TRBV6-1 to TRBJ1-2; TRBD1 might be the D gene, on 6 matching bases. For the CDR3, the sequence is CASSEVEQGTDGYTF. The DNA is TGTGCCAGCAGTGAAGTCGAGCAGGGGACGGATGGCTACACCTTC.